This paragraph covers one T cell receptor beta chain sequence. Germline V gives CDR1 SGHVS, CDR2 FQNEAQ. V was pared by 2 bases and J by 5 bases, with 9 bases between. CDR3 length: 13 amino acids. In the authors' workflow: The authors estimated nucleated cell counts from reference gene primer amplification. Method: immunoSEQ multiplex PCR; TCRdb's copy keeps in-frame clones and lacks some. The DNA gave D and trimming, while V, J and clone size come from that table. Of approximately 90,000 clones detected, approximately 81% appear once; the ten largest clones hold around 27%. This record belongs to a study of blood T cell repertoires in COVID-19. Study-level information: The study drew acute and convalescent COVID-19 samples from the United States, Italy and Spain. PBMCs, B-cell-depleted T cells, or T cells were the source of the cDNA or gDNA that made up the material.

The material sequenced was peripheral blood. The sequence was obtained from a man older than 75 with active or convalescent COVID-19. The chain uses TRBV7-8 and TRBJ2-5, with no clear D. CDR3 residues: CASSLPSEETQYF. CDR3 nucleotide sequence: TGTGCCAGCAGCTTACCCTCTGAGGAGACCCAGTACTTC.